A single T cell receptor beta chain is shown here with its context. There is no known antigen for this receptor. The germline V gene supplies CDR1 SNHLY and CDR2 FYNNEI. Counted from cysteine to phenylalanine, this CDR3 has 15 amino acids. This entry has no DNA. Sequencing took place on an Illumina HiSeq 2000. The TCR beta cDNA libraries were made using 5'RACE template switching, a step that added both a universal primer site and unique molecular identifiers. cDNA synthesis was primed from the TCR beta constant segment, followed by two successive PCR amplification steps. As for how the authors treated the data: MIGEC handled demultiplexing of the reads and grouping by UMI, while MiTCR was used to assemble and quantify clonotypes. To remove erroneous sequences, TCR cDNA sequences were retained only when supported by two or more reads. The tcR package was used for downstream repertoire analysis, and clonotypes were matched between fractions using CDR3 nucleotide sequence together with V segment. VDJmatch was used to annotate antigen specificity against VDJdb, with one amino acid substitution in CDR3 allowed. The reads, reprocessed by TCRdb, yield one row per CDR3 protein sequence and no DNA. The V and J calls here are based on TCRdb, not the publication. This sample's table contains approximately 550,000 distinct CDR3 sequences. Of the sample, under 4.5% falls within the top ten clones.

The data are from a study of T cells expressing NK-cell markers (dated by TCRdb to 2019 to 2021). About the study as a whole: Three sorted T-cell subsets (CD3+CD56+NKG2C+, CD3+CD56+NKG2C- and CD3+CD56-NKG2C+) from fewer than 10 donors had their TCR beta-chain repertoires profiled. Among the eight sequenced donors, only one was HCMV-seronegative, while the other seven were HCMV-seropositive. The eight sequenced donors were randomly selected healthy volunteers, three men and five women. Libraries were sequenced as 2 x 150 bp reads on Illumina HiSeq 2000/2500, MiSeq or NextSeq.

The paper's findings and limits, for the study overall: Those dominant clonotypes were again the most abundant among CD3+CD56-NKG2C+ cells in four donors, at about 28.3-65%. Whether the expanded NKG2C-expressing T cell clones were specific for HCMV antigens remained unclear. In over 5 donors, the dominant CD3+CD56+NKG2C+ clonotypes were among the top 10 CD8+ clonotypes and accounted for about 1.0-7.5% of CD8+ T cells.

HCMV-specific IgG was detected in serum with a commercial ELISA kit to determine HCMV serostatus. Ficoll density gradient centrifugation was used to isolate peripheral blood mononuclear cells from blood. Material for sequencing was blood T cells: a sorted CD56 or NKG2C T cell subset, CD4+ or CD8+ T cells, or bulk PBMC T cells (not recorded which). The chain uses TRBV2 and TRBJ2-2; TCRdb calls TRBD1, which cannot be checked without DNA. The source is a man between 18 and 29 years old in good health. Donor details come from another sample of the same person, matched by shared clones. The CDR3 reads CASSEGRGLLGELFF.